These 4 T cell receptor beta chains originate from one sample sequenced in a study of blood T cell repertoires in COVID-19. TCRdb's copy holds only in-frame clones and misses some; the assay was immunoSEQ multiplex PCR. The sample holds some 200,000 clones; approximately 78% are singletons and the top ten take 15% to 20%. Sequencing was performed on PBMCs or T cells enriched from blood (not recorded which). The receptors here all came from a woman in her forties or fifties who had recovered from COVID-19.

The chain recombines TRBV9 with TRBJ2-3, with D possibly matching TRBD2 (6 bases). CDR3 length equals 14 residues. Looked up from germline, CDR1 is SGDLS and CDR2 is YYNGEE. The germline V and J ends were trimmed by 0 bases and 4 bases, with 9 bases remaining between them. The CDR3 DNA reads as TGTGCCAGCAGCGTAGCGGGAGACGCAGATACGCAGTATTTT. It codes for CASSVAGDADTQYF.

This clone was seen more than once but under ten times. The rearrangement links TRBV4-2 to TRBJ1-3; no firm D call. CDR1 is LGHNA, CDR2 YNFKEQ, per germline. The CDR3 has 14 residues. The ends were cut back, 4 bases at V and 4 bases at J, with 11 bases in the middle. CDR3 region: CASSRQRQGNTIYF. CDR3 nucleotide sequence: TGTGCCAGCAGCCGACAACGGCAGGGAAACACCATATATTTT.

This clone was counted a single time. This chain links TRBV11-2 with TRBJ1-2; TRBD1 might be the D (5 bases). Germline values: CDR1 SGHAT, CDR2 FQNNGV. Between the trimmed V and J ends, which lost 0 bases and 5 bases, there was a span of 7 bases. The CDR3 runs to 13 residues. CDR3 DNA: TGTGCCAGCAGCTTAGAAGGGACTTATGGCTACACCTTC. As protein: CASSLEGTYGYTF. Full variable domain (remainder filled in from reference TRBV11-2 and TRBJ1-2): EAGVAQSPRYKIIEKRQSVAFWCNPISGHATLYWYQQILGQGPKLLIQFQNNGVVDDSQLPKDRFSAERLKGVDSTLKIQPAKLEDSAVYLCASSLEGTYGYTFGSGTRLTVV.

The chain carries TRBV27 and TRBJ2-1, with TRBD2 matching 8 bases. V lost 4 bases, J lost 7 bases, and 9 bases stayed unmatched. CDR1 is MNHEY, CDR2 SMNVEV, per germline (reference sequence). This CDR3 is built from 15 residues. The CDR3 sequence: CASSSTSDGLNEQFF. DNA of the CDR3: TGTGCCAGCAGTTCGACTAGCGATGGTTTAAATGAGCAGTTCTTC.